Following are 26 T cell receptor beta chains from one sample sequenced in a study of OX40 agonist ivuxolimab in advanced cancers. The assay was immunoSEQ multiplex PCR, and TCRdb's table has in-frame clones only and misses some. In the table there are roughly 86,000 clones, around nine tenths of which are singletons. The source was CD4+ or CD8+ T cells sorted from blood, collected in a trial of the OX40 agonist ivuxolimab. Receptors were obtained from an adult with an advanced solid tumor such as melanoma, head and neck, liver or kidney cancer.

The CDR3 DNA sequence: TGCGCCAGCAGCGAAGGGGCGACCAAAAACATTCAGTACTTC. Amino acids: CASSEGATKNIQYF. The chain recombines TRBV5-1 with TRBJ2-4; perhaps TRBD1 as D (5 bases). CDR1 and CDR2 (germline): SGHRS, YFSETQ. Trimming left V 4 bases short and J 2 bases short, with 10 bases between. The CDR3 runs 14 residues.

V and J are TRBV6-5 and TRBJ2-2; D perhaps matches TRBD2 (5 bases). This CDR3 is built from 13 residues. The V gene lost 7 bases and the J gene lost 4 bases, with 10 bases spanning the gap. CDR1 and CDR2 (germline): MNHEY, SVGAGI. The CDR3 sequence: CASKPAGTGELFF. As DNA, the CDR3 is TGTGCCAGCAAACCGGCGGGCACCGGGGAGCTGTTTTTT.

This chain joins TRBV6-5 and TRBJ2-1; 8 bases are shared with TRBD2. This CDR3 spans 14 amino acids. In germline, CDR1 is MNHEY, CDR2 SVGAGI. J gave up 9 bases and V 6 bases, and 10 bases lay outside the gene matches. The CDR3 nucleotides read TGTGCCAGCAGCCCGGGAGGGTGGGAAGGTGAGCAGTTCTTC. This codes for CASSPGGWEGEQFF.

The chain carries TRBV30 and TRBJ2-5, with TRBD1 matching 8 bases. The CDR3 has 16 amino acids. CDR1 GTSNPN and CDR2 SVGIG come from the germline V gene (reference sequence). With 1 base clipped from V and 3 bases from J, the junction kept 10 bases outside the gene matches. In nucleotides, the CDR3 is TGTGCCTGGAGTGGTCAAGGGACAGGCTTGGAAGAGACCCAGTACTTC. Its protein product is CAWSGQGTGLEETQYF.

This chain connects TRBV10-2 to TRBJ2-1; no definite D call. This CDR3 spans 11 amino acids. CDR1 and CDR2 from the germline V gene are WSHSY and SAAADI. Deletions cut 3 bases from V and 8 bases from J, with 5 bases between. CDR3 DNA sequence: TGCGCCAGCAGTGAAGAGTATGAGCAGTTCTTC. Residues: CASSEEYEQFF.

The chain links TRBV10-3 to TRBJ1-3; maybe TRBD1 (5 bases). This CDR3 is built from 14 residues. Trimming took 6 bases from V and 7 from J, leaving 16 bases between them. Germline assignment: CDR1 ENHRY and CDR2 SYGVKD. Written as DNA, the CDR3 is TGTGCCATCAGCAATGGGGCGATCCAGAACACCATATATTTT. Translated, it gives CAISNGAIQNTIYF.

CDR3 loop: CASSPASAGGPSTDTQYF. In nucleotides, the CDR3 is TGCGCCAGCAGCCCAGCCTCAGCGGGGGGACCCAGCACAGATACGCAGTATTTT. The chain is built from TRBV4-3 and TRBJ2-3; 9 bases are a match to TRBD2. The trim removed 4 bases at V and 0 bases at J, leaving 11 bases unmatched. This CDR3 region has 18 residues. Germline CDR1 and CDR2: LGHNA and YSLEER.

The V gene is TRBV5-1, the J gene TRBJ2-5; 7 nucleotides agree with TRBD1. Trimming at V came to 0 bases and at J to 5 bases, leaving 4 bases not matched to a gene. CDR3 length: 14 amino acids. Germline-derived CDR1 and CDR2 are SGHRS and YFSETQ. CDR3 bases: TGCGCCAGCAGCTTGGAAGGGGGCGGGGAGACCCAGTACTTC. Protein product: CASSLEGGGETQYF.

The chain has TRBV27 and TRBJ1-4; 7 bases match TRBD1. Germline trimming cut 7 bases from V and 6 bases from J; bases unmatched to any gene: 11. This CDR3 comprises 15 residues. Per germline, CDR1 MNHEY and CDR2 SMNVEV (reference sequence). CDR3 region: CASKLAGTEYEKLFF. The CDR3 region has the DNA TGTGCCAGCAAATTAGCCGGGACAGAATATGAAAAACTGTTTTTT.

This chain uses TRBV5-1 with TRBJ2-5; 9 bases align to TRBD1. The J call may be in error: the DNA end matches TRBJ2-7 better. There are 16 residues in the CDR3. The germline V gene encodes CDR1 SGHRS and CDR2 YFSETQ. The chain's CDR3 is CASSLEPGQGTYEQYF. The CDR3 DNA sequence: TGCGCCAGCAGCTTGGAACCTGGACAGGGGACCTACGAGCAGTACTTC.

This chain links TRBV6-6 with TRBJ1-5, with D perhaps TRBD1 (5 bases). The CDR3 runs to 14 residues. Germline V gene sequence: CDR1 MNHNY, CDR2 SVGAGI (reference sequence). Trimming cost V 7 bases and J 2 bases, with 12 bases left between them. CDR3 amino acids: CASKGGAGNQPQHF. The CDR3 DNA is TGTGCCAGCAAAGGAGGGGCCGGCAATCAGCCCCAGCATTTT.

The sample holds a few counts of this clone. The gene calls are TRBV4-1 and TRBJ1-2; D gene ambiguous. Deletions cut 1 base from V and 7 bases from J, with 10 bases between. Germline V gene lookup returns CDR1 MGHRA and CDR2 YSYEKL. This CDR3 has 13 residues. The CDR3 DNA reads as TGCGCCAGCAGCCAAGTCGGGGTTGGTGGCTACACCTTC. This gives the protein CASSQVGVGGYTF.

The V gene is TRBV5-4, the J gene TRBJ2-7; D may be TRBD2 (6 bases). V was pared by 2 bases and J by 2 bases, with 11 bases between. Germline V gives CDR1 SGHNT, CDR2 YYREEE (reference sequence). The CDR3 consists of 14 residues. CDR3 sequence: CASSFGGTAYEQYF. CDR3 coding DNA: TGTGCCAGCAGCTTTGGGGGGACGGCCTACGAGCAGTACTTC.

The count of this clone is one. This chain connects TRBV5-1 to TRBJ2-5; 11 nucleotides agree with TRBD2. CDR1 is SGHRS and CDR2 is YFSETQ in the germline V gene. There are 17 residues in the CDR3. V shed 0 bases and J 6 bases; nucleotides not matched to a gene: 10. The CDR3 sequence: CASSLALSGGASKTQYF. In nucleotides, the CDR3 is TGCGCCAGCAGCTTGGCCCTTAGCGGGGGGGCCTCCAAGACCCAGTACTTC.

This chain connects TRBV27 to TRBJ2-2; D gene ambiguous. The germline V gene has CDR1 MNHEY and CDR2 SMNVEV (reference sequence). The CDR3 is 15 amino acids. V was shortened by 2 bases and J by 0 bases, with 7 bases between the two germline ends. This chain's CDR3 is CASSLIHPNTGELFF. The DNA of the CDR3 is TGTGCCAGCAGTTTAATACACCCGAACACCGGGGAGCTGTTTTTT.

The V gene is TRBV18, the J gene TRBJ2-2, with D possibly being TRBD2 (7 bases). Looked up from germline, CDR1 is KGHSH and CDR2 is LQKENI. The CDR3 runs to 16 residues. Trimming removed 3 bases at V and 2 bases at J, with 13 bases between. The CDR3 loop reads CASSPLTGGNTGELFF. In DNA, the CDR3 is TGTGCCAGCTCACCGCTGACGGGGGGCAACACCGGGGAGCTGTTTTTT.

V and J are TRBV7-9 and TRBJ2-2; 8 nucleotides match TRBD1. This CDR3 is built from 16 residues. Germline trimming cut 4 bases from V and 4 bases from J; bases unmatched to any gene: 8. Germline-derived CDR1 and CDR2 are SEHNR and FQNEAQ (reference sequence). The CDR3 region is CASSSTGARGTGELFF. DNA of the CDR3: TGTGCCAGCAGCTCGACAGGGGCAAGAGGCACCGGGGAGCTGTTTTTT.

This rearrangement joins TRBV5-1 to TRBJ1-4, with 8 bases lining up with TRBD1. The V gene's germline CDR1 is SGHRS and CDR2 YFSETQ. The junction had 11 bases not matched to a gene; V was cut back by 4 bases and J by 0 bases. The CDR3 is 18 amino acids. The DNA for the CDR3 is TGCGCCAGCAGCCTGGCAGGGGGCTATTCGGCAACTAATGAAAAACTGTTTTTT. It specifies CASSLAGGYSATNEKLFF.

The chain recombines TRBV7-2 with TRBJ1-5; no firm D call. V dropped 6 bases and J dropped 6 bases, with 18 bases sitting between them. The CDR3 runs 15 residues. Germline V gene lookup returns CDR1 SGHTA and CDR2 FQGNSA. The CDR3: CASSEGPSRAQPQHF. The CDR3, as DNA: TGTGCCAGCAGTGAAGGTCCCTCGAGAGCTCAGCCCCAGCATTTT.

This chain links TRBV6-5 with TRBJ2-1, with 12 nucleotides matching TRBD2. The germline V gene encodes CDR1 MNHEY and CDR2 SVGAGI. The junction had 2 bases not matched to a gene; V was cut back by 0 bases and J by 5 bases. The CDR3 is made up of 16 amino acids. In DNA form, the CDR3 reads TGTGCCAGCAGTTACTCCCTAGCGGGGGGGAACAATGAGCAGTTCTTC. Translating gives CASSYSLAGGNNEQFF.

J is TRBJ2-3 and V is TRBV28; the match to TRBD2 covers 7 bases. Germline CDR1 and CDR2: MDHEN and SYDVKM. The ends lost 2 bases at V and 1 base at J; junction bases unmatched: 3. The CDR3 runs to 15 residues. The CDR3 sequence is CASSLRLAGTDTQYF. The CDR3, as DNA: TGTGCCAGCAGTTTAAGGCTAGCGGGCACAGATACGCAGTATTTT.

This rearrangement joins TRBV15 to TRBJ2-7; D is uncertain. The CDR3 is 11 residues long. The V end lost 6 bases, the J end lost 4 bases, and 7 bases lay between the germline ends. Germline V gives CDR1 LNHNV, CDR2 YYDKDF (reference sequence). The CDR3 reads CATSKRYEQYF. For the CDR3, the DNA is TGTGCCACCAGTAAGAGATACGAGCAGTACTTC.

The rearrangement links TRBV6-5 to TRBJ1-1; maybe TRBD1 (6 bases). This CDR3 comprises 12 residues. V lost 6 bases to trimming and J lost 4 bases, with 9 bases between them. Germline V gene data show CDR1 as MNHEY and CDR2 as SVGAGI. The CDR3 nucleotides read TGTGCCAGCAGCCGAGGGGGCACTGAAGCTTTCTTT. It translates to CASSRGGTEAFF.

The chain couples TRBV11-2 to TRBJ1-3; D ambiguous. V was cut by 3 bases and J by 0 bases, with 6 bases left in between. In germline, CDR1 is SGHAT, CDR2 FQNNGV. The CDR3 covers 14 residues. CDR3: CASSFGSSGNTIYF. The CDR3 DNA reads TGTGCCAGCAGCTTTGGCAGCTCTGGAAACACCATATATTTT. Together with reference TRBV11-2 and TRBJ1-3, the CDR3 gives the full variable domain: EAGVAQSPRYKIIEKRQSVAFWCNPISGHATLYWYQQILGQGPKLLIQFQNNGVVDDSQLPKDRFSAERLKGVDSTLKIQPAKLEDSAVYLCASSFGSSGNTIYFGEGSWLTVV.

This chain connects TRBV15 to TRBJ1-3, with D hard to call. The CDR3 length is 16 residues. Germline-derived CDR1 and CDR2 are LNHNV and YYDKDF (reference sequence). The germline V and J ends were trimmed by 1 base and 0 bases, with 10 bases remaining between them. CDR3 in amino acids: CATSRGGSLSGNTIYF. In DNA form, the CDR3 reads TGTGCCACCAGCAGAGGGGGAAGTCTCTCTGGAAACACCATATATTTT.

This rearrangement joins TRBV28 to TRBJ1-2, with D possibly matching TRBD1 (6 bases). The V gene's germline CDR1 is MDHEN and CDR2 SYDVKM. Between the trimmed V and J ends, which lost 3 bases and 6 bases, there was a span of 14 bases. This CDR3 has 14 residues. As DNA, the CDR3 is TGTGCCAGCAGTTTGACAGGTCGGTCACATGGCTACACCTTC. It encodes CASSLTGRSHGYTF.